This is a list of T cell receptor beta chains from one sample in a study of cytomegalovirus exposure and HLA in healthy donors. The assay was immunoSEQ multiplex PCR, and TCRdb's table has in-frame clones only and misses some. The table records 180,000 or so clones, more than 75% of them present only once. Material for sequencing was PBMCs. The receptors here all came from a woman in her 30s in good health and CMV-seropositive. Both conserved end residues are part of each CDR3. D genes are given only for firm matches. Clone sizes are given selectively: once, few, many, or a class where the clone is expanded.

cdr3_nt cdr3_aa clone_size d_call j_call v_call
TGTGCCAGCTCTACAGGGATCAATCAGCCCCAGCATTTT CASSTGINQPQHF - - TRBJ1-5 TRBV28
TGTGCCAGCAGTTACTCGAGCGGGGGAATGTCCTACGAGCAGTACTTC CASSYSSGGMSYEQYF - TRBD2 TRBJ2-7 TRBV6-5
TGTGCCAGCAGCTTCCTCGGGGGGAAGGCTTTCTTT CASSFLGGKAFF once - TRBJ1-1 TRBV11-3
TGTGCCAGCAGCCTCGGTTCACAGGAACATTCACCCCTCCACTTT CASSLGSQEHSPLHF - - TRBJ1-6 TRBV7-9
TGTGCCAGCAGTTACGGATCGACAACCGGCTATGGCTACACCTTC CASSYGSTTGYGYTF - - TRBJ1-2 TRBV6-5
TGCGCCAGCAGCCAAAGGGCAGGGCCTGGAAACACCATATATTTT CASSQRAGPGNTIYF - - TRBJ1-3 TRBV4-1
TGTGCCAGCAGCCCCCCGGTAAGAAGCGGCGAGACCCAGTACTTC CASSPPVRSGETQYF few - TRBJ2-5 TRBV21-1
TGCAGCGTTCTGGGGTACGTAGGGGGTTCGAGGAACACTGAAGCTTTCTTT CSVLGYVGGSRNTEAFF - - TRBJ1-1 TRBV29-1
TGTGCCAGCAGTGAATCAGGGGGCAGGTACGAGCAGTACTTC CASSESGGRYEQYF few TRBD1 TRBJ2-7 TRBV25-1
TGTGCCAGCTCAAGGTACCAGCAAAACAGGGAGACCCAGTACTTC CASSRYQQNRETQYF - - TRBJ2-5 TRBV18
TGTGCCAGTAGTATCAGTACAGGGCCTAATCAGCCCCAGCATTTT CASSISTGPNQPQHF - - TRBJ1-5 TRBV19
TGTGCCAGCAGGGAACAGGGCATTGAGCAGTTCTTC CASREQGIEQFF few - TRBJ2-1 TRBV6-6
TGTGCCAGTAGTATAGTAGGGGCTAGCGGGGGATTCAATGAGCAGTTCTTC CASSIVGASGGFNEQFF few TRBD2 TRBJ2-1 TRBV19
TGCAGCGTTGAAAAGGGGACAAGGTACCAAGAGACCCAGTACTTC CSVEKGTRYQETQYF - - TRBJ2-5 TRBV29-1
TGCGCCAGCAGTCTCTTTTCCAACAGGCTGAGGTGTGAAGGCGAGCAGTACTTC CASSLFSNRLRCEGEQYF - - TRBJ2-7 TRBV4-3
TGTGCCAGCAGCCCAAGACTAGCGGGCACAGATACGCAGTATTTT CASSPRLAGTDTQYF few TRBD2 TRBJ2-3 TRBV11-1
TGTGCCTGGAGTGTAAGCGCTGACCGGGAGCAGTACTTC CAWSVSADREQYF - - TRBJ2-7 TRBV30
TGTGCCTGCAATACAGGGGAGCGTCAGCCCCAGCATTTT CACNTGERQPQHF - TRBD1 TRBJ1-5 TRBV30
TGTGCCAGCAGCTGGAACGGACTAGATGGCTACACCTTC CASSWNGLDGYTF - - TRBJ1-2 TRBV5-5
TGCGCCAGCAGCCAATTCCCTAGCGGGGGGCTACTCACAGATACGCAGTATTTT CASSQFPSGGLLTDTQYF - TRBD2 TRBJ2-3 TRBV4-3
TGCGCCAGCAGTGCTGGGACTAGCGGTCCCCAAGAGACCCAGTACTTC CASSAGTSGPQETQYF - TRBD2 TRBJ2-5 TRBV10-1
TGTGCCAGCAGTTTACTAGCGGGGGGCAGGAAAGATACGCAGTATTTT CASSLLAGGRKDTQYF once TRBD2 TRBJ2-3 TRBV27
TGTGCCAGCAGTTTTGTGGACAGGGGAAGGGAGCAGTACTTC CASSFVDRGREQYF - TRBD1 TRBJ2-7 TRBV28
TGTGCCAGCAGTTATCCCCAGCGGGGGCTTGGGAACACCGGGGAGCTGTTTTTT CASSYPQRGLGNTGELFF - TRBD2 TRBJ2-2 TRBV28
TGTGCCAGCAGTTTCGCCTACGAGCAGTACTTC CASSFAYEQYF - - TRBJ2-7 TRBV28
TGTGCCAGCAGCGTAGATCGGGACGGGGGGGCCCCAGATACGCAGTATTTT CASSVDRDGGAPDTQYF few TRBD2 TRBJ2-3 TRBV9
TGTGCCAGCAGCCCCGGGACAGCTAATAACTATGGCTACACCTTC CASSPGTANNYGYTF - TRBD1 TRBJ1-2 TRBV7-3
TGTGCCTGGAGTGTTTCGGGGGGTGGCGGGAATACGCAGTATTTT CAWSVSGGGGNTQYF - TRBD2 TRBJ2-3 TRBV30
TGTGCCAGCAGTGGAGGAGGCGGAAACACCATATATTTT CASSGGGGNTIYF - - TRBJ1-3 TRBV2
TGTGCCAGCAGCGGGGGGGGAGGGTCTCCCCTCCACTTT CASSGGGGSPLHF - - TRBJ1-6 TRBV9
TGTGCCAGCAGTTCCAGCGGGGGGGTCTCCTACGAGCAGTACTTC CASSSSGGVSYEQYF - TRBD2 TRBJ2-7 TRBV28
TGCGCCAGCAGCCAAGAACGTAATAGAGGAGCAGGGGCCGAGAACACTGAAGCTTTCTTT CASSQERNRGAGAENTEAFF - - TRBJ1-1 TRBV4-3
TGTGCCATCAGGACCCCGGGCCGAGGGCACGAGCAGTACTTC CAIRTPGRGHEQYF - - TRBJ2-7 TRBV10-3
TGTGCCATCAGGGCTACTAGCGGGGGGACCTACACCGGGGAGCTGTTTTTT CAIRATSGGTYTGELFF - TRBD2 TRBJ2-2 TRBV10-3
TGTGCCAGCAGTTTCACAGGTGGAACTAATTCACCCCTCCACTTT CASSFTGGTNSPLHF - - TRBJ1-6 TRBV28
TGTGCCAGCAGCTTGGGTGCGGGGGGGCAGCGGATGCAGTACTTC CASSLGAGGQRMQYF - TRBD2 TRBJ2-5 TRBV5-4
TGTGCCAGCAGCTTGCAGGGGGCCTTGCAGCCCCAGCATTTT CASSLQGALQPQHF many TRBD1 TRBJ1-5 TRBV5-4
TGTGCCAGCAGCGTAGAGGCTAGGTCCAATGAGCAGTTCTTC CASSVEARSNEQFF - - TRBJ2-1 TRBV9
TGTGCCAGCAGCGTAAAGGGGTCCCGGGTCAATCAGCCCCAGCATTTT CASSVKGSRVNQPQHF - - TRBJ1-5 TRBV9
TGTGCCAGCAGTCTGTCCCGGGACAGGGACAATCAGCCCCAGCATTTT CASSLSRDRDNQPQHF - TRBD1 TRBJ1-5 TRBV28
TGTGCCTGGAGAGGAGGGCCTGGAAACACCATATATTTT CAWRGGPGNTIYF - - TRBJ1-3 TRBV30
TGTGCCAGCAGTCCATCCGGACAGAACTATGGCTACACCTTC CASSPSGQNYGYTF - - TRBJ1-2 TRBV28
TGTGCCAGCAGCATGGCAGGGTCCGAGCAGTACTTC CASSMAGSEQYF - - TRBJ2-7 TRBV28
TGTGCCAGCAGAAAGACAGGATATGGTTCCGAGCAGTACTTC CASRKTGYGSEQYF - - TRBJ2-7 TRBV2
TGTGCCAGTAGTTTCCACAGGGGGCCAGGGGCCAACGGCCTGACTTTC CASSFHRGPGANGLTF - TRBD1 TRBJ2-6 TRBV19
TGTGCCAGCACCCCGGGAGGGGGACCTGATACGCAGTATTTT CASTPGGGPDTQYF - - TRBJ2-3 TRBV21-1
TGTGCCAGCAGCTTTCAACTAGCTGGTGAACAGTTCTTC CASSFQLAGEQFF - - TRBJ2-1 TRBV7-9
TGTGCCAGTAGAAAAGCCGGGACAGGGCATTTCAATCAGCCCCAGCATTTT CASRKAGTGHFNQPQHF - TRBD1 TRBJ1-5 TRBV19
TGTGCCAGCAGCTTACGGGGACTAGGTATGGGGGGGTACAATGAGCAGTTCTTC CASSLRGLGMGGYNEQFF - TRBD2 TRBJ2-1 TRBV5-4
TGTGCCACCAGCGCGGGGGCGTTAGAAAAACTGTTTTTT CATSAGALEKLFF - - TRBJ1-4 TRBV6-6
TGCGCCAGCAGCCCGGACAGGGGAGACAATGAGCAGTTCTTC CASSPDRGDNEQFF - TRBD1 TRBJ2-1 TRBV4-1
TGTGCCAGCAGCTCCGGACTGACTCAAGAGACCCAGTACTTC CASSSGLTQETQYF - - TRBJ2-5 TRBV7-2
TGCAGCGTTTCCGGGACTAGCGGGGGTACAGATACGCAGTATTTT CSVSGTSGGTDTQYF - TRBD2 TRBJ2-3 TRBV29-1
TGCGCCAGCAGCTTGGAAGGACTAGCGTCCTACGAGCAGTACTTC CASSLEGLASYEQYF - TRBD2 TRBJ2-7 TRBV5-1
TGTGCCAGCAGCCCTACTAGCGGGGGGATCGATGAGCAGTTCTTC CASSPTSGGIDEQFF few TRBD2 TRBJ2-1 TRBV9